This TCR beta chain stems from a study of blood T cell repertoires in COVID-19. Overall study: Italy, Spain and the United States were the sources of the convalescent and acute COVID-19 samples.

Profiling relied on immunoSEQ multiplex PCR, and the TCRdb table lists in-frame clones only, not all of them. The sample has approximately 88,000 clones, 75% to 90% seen once. Trimming cost V 4 bases and J 7 bases; bases outside gene matches: 7. CDR3 length equals 12 residues. Germline V gene sequence: CDR1 SQVTM, CDR2 ANQGSEA. This clonotype was sampled from a male donor with acute or convalescent COVID-19. The sample comprised peripheral blood. V usage is TRBV29-1 and J usage is TRBJ2-7; 7 nucleotides agree with TRBD1. DNA for the CDR3: TGCAGCGTTGGACAGGGAATGAGGGAGCAGTACTTC. Amino acids: CSVGQGMREQYF.